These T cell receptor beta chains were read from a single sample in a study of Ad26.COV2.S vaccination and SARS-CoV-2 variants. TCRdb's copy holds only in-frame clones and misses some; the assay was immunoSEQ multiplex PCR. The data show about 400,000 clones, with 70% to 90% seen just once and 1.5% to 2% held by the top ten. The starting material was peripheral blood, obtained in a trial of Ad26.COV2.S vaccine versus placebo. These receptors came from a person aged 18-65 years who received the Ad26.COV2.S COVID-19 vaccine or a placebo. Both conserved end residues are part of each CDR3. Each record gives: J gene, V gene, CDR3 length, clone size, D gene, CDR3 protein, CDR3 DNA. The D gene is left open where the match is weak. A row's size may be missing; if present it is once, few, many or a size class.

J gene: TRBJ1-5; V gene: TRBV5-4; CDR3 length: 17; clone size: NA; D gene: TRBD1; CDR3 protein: CASSLRTGFEQDQPQHF; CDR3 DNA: TGTGCCAGCAGCTTGAGGACAGGGTTTGAACAGGATCAGCCCCAGCATTTT
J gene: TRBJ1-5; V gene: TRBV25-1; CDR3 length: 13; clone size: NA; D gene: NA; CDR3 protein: CASSSTGNQPQHF; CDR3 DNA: TGTGCCAGCAGTTCGACAGGCAATCAGCCCCAGCATTTT
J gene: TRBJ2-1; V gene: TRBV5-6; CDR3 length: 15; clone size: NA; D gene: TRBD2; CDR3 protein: CASSFRLAGPNEQFF; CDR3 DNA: TGTGCCAGCAGCTTTCGACTAGCGGGGCCCAACGAGCAGTTCTTC
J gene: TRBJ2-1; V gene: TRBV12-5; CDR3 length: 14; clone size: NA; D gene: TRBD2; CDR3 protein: CASSPRGLGNEQFF; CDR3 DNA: TGTGCTAGTTCTCCCCGGGGACTAGGCAATGAGCAGTTCTTC
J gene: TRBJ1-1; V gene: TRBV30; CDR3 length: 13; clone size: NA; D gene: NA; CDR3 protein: CAWSAQPNTEAFF; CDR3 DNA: TGTGCCTGGAGTGCCCAACCGAACACTGAAGCTTTCTTT
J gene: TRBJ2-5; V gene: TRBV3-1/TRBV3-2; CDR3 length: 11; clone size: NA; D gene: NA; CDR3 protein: CASTPGETQYF; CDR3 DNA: TGTGCCAGCACGCCCGGAGAGACCCAGTACTTC
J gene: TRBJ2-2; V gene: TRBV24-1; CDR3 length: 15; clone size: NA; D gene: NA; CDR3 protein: CATSDPGTVTGELFF; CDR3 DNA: TGTGCCACCAGTGACCCAGGAACGGTCACCGGGGAGCTGTTTTTT
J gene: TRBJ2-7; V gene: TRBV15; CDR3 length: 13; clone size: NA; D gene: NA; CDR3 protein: CATAVPGPYEQYF; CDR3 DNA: TGTGCCACCGCCGTGCCGGGCCCCTACGAGCAGTACTTC
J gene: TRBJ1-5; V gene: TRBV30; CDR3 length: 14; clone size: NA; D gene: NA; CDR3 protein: CAAQGGISNQPQHF; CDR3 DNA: TGTGCCGCGCAGGGTGGTATAAGCAATCAGCCCCAGCATTTT
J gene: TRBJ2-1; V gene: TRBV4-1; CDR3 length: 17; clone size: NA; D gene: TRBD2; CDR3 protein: CASSHLEGRLAGLEQFF; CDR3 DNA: TGCGCCAGCAGCCACTTAGAGGGGAGACTAGCGGGATTAGAGCAGTTCTTC
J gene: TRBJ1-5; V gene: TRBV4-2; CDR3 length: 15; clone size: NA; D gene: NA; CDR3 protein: CASSQDLSGGQPQHF; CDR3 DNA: TGTGCCAGCAGCCAAGATCTGTCTGGGGGCCAGCCCCAGCATTTT
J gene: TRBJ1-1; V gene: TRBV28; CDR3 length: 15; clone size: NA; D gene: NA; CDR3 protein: CASSLGPRGNTEAFF; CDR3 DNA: TGTGCCAGCAGTCTCGGACCACGCGGGAACACTGAAGCTTTCTTT
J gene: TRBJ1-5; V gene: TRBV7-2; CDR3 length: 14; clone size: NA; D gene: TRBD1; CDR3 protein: CASSQGQGERPQHF; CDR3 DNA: TGTGCCAGCAGCCAAGGACAGGGGGAGAGACCCCAGCATTTT
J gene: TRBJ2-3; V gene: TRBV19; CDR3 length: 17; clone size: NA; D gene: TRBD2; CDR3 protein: CASSIEATSGRGDTQYF; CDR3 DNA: TGTGCCAGTAGTATAGAAGCGACTAGCGGGAGAGGAGATACGCAGTATTTT
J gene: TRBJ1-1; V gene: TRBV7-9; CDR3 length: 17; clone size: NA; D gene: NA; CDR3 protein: CASSPAPGPFMNTEAFF; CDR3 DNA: TGTGCCAGCAGCCCAGCCCCGGGTCCCTTCATGAACACTGAAGCTTTCTTT
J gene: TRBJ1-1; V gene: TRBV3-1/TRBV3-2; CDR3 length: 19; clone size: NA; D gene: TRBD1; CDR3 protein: CASSPHPGQGANSVTEAFF; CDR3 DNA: TGTGCCAGCAGCCCCCACCCAGGACAGGGGGCAAATTCGGTCACTGAAGCTTTCTTT
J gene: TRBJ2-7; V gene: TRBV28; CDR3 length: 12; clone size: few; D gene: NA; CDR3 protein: CASRLQGYEQYF; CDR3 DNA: TGTGCCAGCAGGCTCCAGGGGTACGAGCAGTACTTC
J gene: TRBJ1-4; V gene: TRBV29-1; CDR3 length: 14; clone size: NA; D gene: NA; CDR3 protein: CSVGSGSNNEKLFF; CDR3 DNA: TGCAGCGTCGGATCCGGGTCGAATAATGAAAAACTGTTTTTT
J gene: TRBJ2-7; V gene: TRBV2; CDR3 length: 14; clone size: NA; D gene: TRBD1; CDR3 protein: CASTYTGTGTEIRF; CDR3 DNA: TGTGCCAGCACCTACACCGGGACAGGGACCGAAATAAGATTC
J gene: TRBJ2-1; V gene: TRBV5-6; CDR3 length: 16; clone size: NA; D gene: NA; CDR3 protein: CASSGTTREDYNEQFF; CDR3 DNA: TGTGCCAGCAGCGGGACCACTAGAGAGGATTACAATGAGCAGTTCTTC
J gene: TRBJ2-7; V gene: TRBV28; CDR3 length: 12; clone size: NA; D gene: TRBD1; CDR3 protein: CASSLAGQGQYF; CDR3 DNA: TGTGCCAGCAGTTTAGCGGGACAGGGGCAGTACTTC
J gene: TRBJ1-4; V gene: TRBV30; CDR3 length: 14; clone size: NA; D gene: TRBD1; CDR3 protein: CAWSPGQLNEKLFF; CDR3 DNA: TGTGCCTGGAGTCCGGGACAGCTTAATGAAAAACTGTTTTTT
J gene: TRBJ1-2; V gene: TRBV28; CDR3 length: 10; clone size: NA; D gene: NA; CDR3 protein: CASSSYGYTF; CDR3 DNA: TGTGCCAGCAGTTCATATGGCTACACCTTC
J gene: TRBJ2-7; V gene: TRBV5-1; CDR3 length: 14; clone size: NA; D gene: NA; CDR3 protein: CASSLEGLDYEQYF; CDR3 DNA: TGCGCCAGCAGCTTGGAGGGACTGGACTACGAGCAGTACTTC
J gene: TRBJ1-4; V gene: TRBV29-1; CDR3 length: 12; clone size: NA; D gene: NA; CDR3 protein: CSVGAKNEKLFF; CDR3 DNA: TGCAGCGTTGGGGCGAAAAATGAAAAACTGTTTTTT
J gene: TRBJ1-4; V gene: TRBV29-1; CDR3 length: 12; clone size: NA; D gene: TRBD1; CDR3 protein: CSAGQGGEKLFF; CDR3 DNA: TGCAGCGCGGGACAGGGAGGGGAAAAACTGTTTTTT
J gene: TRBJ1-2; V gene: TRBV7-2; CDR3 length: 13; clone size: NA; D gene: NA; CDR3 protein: CASSSADSYGYTF; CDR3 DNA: TGTGCCAGCAGCTCCGCCGACAGCTATGGCTACACCTTC
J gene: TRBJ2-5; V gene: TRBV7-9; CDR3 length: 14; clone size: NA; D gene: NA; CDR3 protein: CASSLAPPSETQYF; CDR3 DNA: TGTGCCAGCAGCTTAGCGCCGCCAAGCGAGACCCAGTACTTC
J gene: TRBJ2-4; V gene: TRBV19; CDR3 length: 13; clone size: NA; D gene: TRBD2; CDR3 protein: CASRLAVQNIQYF; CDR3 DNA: TGTGCCAGTAGACTAGCGGTCCAAAACATTCAGTACTTC
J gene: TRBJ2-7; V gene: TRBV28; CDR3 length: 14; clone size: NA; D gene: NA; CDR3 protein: CASSPIPIRYEQYF; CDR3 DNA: TGTGCCAGCAGCCCGATACCCATCCGGTACGAGCAGTACTTC
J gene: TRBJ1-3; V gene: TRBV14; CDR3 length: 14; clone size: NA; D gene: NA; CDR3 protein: CASSPLGGLNTIYF; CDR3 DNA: TGTGCCAGCAGCCCCCTGGGGGGCCTAAACACCATATATTTT
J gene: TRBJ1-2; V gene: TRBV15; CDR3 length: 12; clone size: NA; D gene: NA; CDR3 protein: CATSRDIYGYTF; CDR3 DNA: TGTGCCACCAGCAGAGATATCTATGGCTACACCTTC
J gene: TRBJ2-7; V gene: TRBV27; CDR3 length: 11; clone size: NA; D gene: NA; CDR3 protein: CASSSIYEQYF; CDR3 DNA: TGTGCCAGCAGTTCGATATACGAGCAGTACTTC
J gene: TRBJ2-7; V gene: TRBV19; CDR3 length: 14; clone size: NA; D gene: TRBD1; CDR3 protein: CASSTEGQGYEQYF; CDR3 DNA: TGTGCCAGTAGTACGGAAGGACAGGGCTACGAGCAGTACTTC
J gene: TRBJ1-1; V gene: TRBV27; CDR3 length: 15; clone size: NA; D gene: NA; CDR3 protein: CASSLSPTGITEAFF; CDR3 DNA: TGTGCCAGCAGTTTATCACCCACAGGGATTACTGAAGCTTTCTTT
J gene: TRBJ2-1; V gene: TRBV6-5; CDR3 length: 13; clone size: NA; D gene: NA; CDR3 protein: CASEGGFSNEQFF; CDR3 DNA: TGTGCCAGCGAGGGCGGATTTAGTAATGAGCAGTTCTTC
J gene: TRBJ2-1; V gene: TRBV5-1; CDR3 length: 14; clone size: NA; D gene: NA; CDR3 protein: CASSMTKLAHEQFF; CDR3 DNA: TGCGCCAGCAGCATGACCAAACTAGCACATGAGCAGTTCTTC
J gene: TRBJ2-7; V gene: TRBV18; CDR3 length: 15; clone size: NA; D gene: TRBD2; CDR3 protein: CASSPPTSGAYEQYF; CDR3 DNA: TGTGCCAGCTCACCACCGACTAGCGGGGCCTACGAGCAGTACTTC
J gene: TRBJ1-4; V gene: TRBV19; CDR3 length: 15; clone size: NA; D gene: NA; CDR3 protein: CASSNPTGTNEKLFF; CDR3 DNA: TGTGCCAGTAGTAACCCGACGGGGACTAATGAAAAACTGTTTTTT
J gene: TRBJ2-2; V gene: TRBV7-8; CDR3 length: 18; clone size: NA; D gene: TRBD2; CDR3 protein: CASSLVGSGRPNTGELFF; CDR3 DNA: TGTGCCAGCAGCTTAGTCGGTAGCGGGAGGCCGAACACCGGGGAGCTGTTTTTT
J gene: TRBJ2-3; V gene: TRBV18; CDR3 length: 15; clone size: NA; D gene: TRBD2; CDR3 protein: CASSTTSGRSNTQYF; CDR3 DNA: TGTGCCAGCTCAACGACTAGCGGGAGATCAAATACGCAGTATTTT
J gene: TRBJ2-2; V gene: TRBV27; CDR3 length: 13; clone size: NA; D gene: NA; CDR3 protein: CASSLDTTGELFF; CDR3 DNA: TGTGCCAGCAGTTTAGACACCACCGGGGAGCTGTTTTTT
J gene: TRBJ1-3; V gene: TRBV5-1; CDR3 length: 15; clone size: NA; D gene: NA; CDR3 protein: CASRPAAGLRNTIYF; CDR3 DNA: TGCGCCAGCAGGCCCGCGGCGGGGTTGAGAAACACCATATATTTT
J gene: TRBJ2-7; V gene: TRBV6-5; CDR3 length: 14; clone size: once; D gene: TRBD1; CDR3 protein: CASSYPRDSHEQYF; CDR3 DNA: TGTGCCAGCAGTTACCCTCGGGACAGCCACGAGCAGTACTTC
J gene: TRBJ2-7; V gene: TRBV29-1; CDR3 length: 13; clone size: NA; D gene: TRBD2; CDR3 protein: CSVVLAGTYEQYF; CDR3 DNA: TGCAGCGTTGTTCTAGCGGGTACCTACGAGCAGTACTTC
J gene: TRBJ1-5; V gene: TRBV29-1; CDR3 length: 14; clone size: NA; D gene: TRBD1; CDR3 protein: CSVSQGGVNQPQHF; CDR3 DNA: TGCAGCGTCTCACAGGGGGGAGTCAATCAGCCCCAGCATTTT
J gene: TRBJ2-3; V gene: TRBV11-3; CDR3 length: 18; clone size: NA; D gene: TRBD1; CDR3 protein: CASSSPKGTGGWADTQYF; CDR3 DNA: TGTGCCAGCAGCTCCCCAAAGGGAACAGGGGGCTGGGCAGATACGCAGTATTTT
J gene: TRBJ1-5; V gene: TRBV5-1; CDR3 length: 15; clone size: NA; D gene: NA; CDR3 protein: CASSLDGVGNQPQHF; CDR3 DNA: TGCGCCAGCAGCTTGGATGGTGTGGGCAATCAGCCCCAGCATTTT
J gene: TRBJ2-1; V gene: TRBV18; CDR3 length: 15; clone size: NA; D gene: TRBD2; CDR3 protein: CASSLGLAVLDEQFF; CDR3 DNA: TGTGCCAGCTCGCTGGGACTAGCGGTGTTGGATGAGCAGTTCTTC
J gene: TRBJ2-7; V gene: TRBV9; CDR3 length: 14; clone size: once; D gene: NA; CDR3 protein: CASSRDLGLYEQYF; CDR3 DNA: TGTGCCAGCAGCCGTGACCTAGGGTTATACGAGCAGTACTTC
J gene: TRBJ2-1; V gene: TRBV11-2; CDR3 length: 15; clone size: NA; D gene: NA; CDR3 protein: CASSLRLGVDNEQFF; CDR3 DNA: TGTGCCAGCAGCTTAAGACTGGGGGTGGACAATGAGCAGTTCTTC
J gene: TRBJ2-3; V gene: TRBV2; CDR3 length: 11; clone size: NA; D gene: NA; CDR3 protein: CARSALDTQYF; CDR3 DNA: TGTGCCAGAAGCGCCTTAGATACGCAGTATTTT
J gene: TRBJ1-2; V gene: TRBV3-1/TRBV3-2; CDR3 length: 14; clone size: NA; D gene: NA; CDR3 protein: CASSQPPSVYGYTF; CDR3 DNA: TGTGCCAGCAGCCAACCGCCCTCGGTCTATGGCTACACCTTC
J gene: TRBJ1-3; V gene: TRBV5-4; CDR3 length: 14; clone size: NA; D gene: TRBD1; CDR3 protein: CASSLAGGGNTIYF; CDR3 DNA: TGTGCCAGCAGCTTGGCAGGGGGCGGAAACACCATATATTTT
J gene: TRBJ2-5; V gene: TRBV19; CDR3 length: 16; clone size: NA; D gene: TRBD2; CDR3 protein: CASSIAGTSGQETQYF; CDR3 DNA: TGTGCCAGTAGTATAGCCGGGACTAGCGGCCAAGAGACCCAGTACTTC
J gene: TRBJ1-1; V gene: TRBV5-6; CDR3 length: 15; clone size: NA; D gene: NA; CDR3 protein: CASSPRGWMDTEAFF; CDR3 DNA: TGTGCCAGCAGCCCTCGGGGGTGGATGGACACTGAAGCTTTCTTT
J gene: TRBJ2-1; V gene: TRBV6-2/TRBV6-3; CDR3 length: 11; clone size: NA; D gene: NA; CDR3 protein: CASSYSNEQFF; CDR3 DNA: TGTGCCAGCAGTTACTCGAATGAGCAGTTCTTC
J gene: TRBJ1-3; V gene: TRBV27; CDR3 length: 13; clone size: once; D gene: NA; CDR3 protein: CASSPSAGNTIYF; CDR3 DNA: TGTGCCAGCAGTCCCTCGGCTGGAAACACCATATATTTT
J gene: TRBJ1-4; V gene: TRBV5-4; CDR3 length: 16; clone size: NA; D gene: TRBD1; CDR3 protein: CASSSTGQGGNEKLFF; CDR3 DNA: TGTGCCAGCAGCTCAACCGGACAGGGGGGTAATGAAAAACTGTTTTTT